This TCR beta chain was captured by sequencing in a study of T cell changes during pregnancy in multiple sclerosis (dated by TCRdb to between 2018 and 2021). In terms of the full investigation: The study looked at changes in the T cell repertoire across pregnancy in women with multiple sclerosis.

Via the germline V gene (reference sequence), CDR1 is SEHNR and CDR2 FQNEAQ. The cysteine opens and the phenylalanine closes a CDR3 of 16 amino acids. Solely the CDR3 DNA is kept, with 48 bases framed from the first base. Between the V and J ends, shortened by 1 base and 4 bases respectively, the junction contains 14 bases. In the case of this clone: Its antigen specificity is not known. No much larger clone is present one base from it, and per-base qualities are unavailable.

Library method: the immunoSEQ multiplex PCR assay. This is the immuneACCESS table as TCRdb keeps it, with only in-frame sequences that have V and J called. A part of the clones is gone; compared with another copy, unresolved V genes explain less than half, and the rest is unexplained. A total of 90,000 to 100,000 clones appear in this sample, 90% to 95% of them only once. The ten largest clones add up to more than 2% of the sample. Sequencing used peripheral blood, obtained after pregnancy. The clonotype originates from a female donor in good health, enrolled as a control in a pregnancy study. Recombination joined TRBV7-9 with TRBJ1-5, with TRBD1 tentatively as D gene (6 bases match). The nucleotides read TGTGCCAGCAGCTTAGGACAACGGGGGGCGAATCAGCCCCAGCATTTT. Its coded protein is CASSLGQRGANQPQHF.